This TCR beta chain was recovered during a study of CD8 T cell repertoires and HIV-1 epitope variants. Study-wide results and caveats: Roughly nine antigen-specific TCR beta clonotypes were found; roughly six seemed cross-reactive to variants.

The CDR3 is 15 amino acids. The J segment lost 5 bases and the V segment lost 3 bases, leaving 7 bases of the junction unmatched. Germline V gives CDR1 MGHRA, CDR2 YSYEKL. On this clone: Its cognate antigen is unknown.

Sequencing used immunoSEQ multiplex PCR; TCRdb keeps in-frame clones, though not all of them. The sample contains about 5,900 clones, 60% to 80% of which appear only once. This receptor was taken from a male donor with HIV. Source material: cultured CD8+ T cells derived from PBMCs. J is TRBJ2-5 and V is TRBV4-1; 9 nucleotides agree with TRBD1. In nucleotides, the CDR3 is TGCGCCAGCAGCCAGGGACAGGGTAGTGGTGAGACCCAGTACTTC. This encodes CASSQGQGSGETQYF.